This T cell receptor beta chain was captured by sequencing in a study of blood T cell repertoires in COVID-19. About the study: Sites in the United States, Italy and Spain provided acute and convalescent COVID-19 samples.

With V trimmed by 0 bases and J by 12 bases, 7 bases remained unmatched. The CDR3 has 14 amino acids. CDR1 is LNHDA, CDR2 SQIVND, per germline (reference sequence). The authors' processing: Nucleated cell number was recorded as an estimate derived from reference gene primer amplification. The assay was immunoSEQ multiplex PCR, and TCRdb's table has in-frame clones only and misses some. That table is the source of V, J and clone size, and D and trimming were worked out from the DNA. Among tens of thousands of clones listed, around 73% were seen once. This sequence was found in an elderly man with active or convalescent COVID-19. This rearrangement joins TRBV19 to TRBJ2-4; 8 bases map to TRBD1. Sequenced material: peripheral blood. CDR3: CASSIEGQVRAQYF. CDR3 coding DNA: TGTGCCAGTAGTATAGAGGGACAGGTCAGAGCTCAGTACTTC.